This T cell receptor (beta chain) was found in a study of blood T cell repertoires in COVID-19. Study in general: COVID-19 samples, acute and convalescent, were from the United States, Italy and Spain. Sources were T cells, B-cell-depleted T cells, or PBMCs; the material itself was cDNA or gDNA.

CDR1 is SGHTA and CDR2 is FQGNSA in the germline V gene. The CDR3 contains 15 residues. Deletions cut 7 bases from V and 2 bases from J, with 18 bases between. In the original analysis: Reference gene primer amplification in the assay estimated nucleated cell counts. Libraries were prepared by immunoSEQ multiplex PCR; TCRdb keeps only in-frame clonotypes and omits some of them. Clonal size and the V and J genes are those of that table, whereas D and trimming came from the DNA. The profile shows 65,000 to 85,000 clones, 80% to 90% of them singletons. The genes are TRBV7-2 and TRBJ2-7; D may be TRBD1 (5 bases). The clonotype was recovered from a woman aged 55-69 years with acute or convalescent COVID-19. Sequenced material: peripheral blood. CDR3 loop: CASTLHWGGTYEQYF. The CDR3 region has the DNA TGTGCCAGCACTCTCCACTGGGGCGGAACCTACGAGCAGTACTTC.